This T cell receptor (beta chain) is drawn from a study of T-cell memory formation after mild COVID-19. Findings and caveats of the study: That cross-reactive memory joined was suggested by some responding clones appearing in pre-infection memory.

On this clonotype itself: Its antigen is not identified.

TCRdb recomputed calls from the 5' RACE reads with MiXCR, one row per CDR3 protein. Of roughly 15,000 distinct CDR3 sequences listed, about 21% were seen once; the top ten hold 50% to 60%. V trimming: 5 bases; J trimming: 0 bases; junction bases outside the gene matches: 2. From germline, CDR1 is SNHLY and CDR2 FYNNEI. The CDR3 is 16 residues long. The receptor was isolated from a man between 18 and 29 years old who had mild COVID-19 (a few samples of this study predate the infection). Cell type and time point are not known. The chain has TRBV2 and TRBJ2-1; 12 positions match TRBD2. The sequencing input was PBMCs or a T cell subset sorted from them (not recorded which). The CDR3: CASSRLAGASYNEQFF. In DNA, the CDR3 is TGTGCCAGCAGTCGACTAGCGGGGGCCTCCTACAATGAGCAGTTCTTC.